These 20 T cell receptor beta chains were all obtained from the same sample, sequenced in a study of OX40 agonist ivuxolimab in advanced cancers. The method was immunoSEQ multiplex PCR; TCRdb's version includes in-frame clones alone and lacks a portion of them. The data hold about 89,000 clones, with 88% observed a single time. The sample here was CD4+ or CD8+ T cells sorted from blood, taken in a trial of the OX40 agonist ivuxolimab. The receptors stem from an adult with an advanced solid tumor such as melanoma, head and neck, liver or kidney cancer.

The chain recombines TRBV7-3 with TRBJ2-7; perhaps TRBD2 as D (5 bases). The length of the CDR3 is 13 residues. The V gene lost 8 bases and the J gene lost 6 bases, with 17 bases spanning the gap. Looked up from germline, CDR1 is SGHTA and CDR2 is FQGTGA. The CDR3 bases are TGTGCCAGCTCGCGGGCCTCTGAGGCCGAGCAGTACTTC. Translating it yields CASSRASEAEQYF.

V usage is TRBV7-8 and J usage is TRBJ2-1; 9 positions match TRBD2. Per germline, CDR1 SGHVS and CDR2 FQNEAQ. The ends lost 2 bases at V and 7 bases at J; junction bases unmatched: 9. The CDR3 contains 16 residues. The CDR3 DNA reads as TGTGCCAGCAGCTTACTGGGCGGGGGGGCATGGAATGAGCAGTTCTTC. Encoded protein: CASSLLGGGAWNEQFF.

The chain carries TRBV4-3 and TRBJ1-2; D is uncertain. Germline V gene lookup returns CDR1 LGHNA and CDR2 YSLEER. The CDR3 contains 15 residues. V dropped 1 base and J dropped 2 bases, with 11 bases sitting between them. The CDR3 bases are TGCGCCAGCAGCCAAGTGCGCGGAGTAAACTATGGCTACACCTTC. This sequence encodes CASSQVRGVNYGYTF.

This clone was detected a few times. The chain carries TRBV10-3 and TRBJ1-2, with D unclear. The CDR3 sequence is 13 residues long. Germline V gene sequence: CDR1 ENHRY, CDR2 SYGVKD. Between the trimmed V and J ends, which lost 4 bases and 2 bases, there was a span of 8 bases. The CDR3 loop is CAISAGKNYGYTF. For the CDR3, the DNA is TGTGCCATCAGTGCCGGGAAGAACTATGGCTACACCTTC.

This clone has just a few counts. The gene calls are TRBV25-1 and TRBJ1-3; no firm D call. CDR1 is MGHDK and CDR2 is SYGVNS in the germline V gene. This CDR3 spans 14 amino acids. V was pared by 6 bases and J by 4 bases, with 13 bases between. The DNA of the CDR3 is TGTGCCAGCAGCTCCGGAAGAATCGGAAACACCATATATTTT. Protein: CASSSGRIGNTIYF. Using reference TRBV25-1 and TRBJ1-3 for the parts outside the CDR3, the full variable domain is EADIYQTPRYLVIGTGKKITLECSQTMGHDKMYWYQQDPGMELHLIHYSYGVNSTEKGDLSSESTVSRIRTEHFPLTLESARPSHTSQYLCASSSGRIGNTIYFGEGSWLTVV.

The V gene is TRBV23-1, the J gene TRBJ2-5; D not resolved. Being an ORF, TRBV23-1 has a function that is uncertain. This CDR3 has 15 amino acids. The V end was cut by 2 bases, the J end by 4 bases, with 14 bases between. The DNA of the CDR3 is TGCGCCAGCAGTCAAAGCCCCCCCCCGGGAGAGACCCAGTACTTC. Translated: CASSQSPPPGETQYF.

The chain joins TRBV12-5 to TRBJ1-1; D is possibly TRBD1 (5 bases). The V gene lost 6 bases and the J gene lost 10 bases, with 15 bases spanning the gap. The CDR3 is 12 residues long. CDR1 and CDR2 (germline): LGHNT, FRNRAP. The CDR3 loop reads CASGYDGGRAFF. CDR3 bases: TGTGCTAGTGGCTACGATGGGGGTAGAGCTTTCTTT.

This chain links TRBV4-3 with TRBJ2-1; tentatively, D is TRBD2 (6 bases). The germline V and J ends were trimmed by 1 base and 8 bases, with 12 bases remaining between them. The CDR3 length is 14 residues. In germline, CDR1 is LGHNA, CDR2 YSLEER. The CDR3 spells CASSQAGGVDEQFF. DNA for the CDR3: TGCGCCAGCAGCCAAGCCGGGGGAGTCGATGAGCAGTTCTTC.

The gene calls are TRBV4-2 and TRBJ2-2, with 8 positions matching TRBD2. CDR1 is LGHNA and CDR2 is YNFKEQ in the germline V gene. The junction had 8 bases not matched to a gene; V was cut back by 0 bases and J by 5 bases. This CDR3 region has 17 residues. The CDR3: CASSQDSPGGQTGELFF. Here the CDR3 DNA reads TGTGCCAGCAGCCAAGATTCTCCGGGGGGGCAAACCGGGGAGCTGTTTTTT.

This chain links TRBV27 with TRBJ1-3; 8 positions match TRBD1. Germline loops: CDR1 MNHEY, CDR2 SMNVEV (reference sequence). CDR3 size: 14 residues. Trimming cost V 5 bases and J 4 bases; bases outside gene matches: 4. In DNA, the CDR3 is TGTGCCAGCAGTGGACAGGGATCGGGAAACACCATATATTTT. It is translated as CASSGQGSGNTIYF.

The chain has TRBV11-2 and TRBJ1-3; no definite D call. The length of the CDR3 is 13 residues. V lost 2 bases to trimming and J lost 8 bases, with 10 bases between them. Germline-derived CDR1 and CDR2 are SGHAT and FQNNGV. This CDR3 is CASSLPDGYTIYF. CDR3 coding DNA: TGTGCCAGCAGCTTACCCGACGGATACACCATATATTTT.

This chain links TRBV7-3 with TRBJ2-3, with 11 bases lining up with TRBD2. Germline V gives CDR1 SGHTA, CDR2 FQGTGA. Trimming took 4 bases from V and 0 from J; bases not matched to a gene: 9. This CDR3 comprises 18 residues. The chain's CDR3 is CASSSPRGTSGSTDTQYF. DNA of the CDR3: TGTGCCAGCAGCTCCCCCCGAGGGACTAGCGGTAGCACAGATACGCAGTATTTT. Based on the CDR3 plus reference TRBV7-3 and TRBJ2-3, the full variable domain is GAGVSQTPSNKVTEKGKYVELRCDPISGHTALYWYRQSLGQGPEFLIYFQGTGAADDSGLPNDRFFAVRPEGSVSTLKIQRTERGDSAVYLCASSSPRGTSGSTDTQYFGPGTRLTVL.

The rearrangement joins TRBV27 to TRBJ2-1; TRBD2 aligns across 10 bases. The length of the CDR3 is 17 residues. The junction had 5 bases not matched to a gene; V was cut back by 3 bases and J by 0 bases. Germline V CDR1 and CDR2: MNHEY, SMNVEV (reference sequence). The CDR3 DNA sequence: TGTGCCAGCAGTTTTCTAGCGGGGGCGACCTCCTACAATGAGCAGTTCTTC. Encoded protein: CASSFLAGATSYNEQFF.

CDR3 sequence reads: CASSPGPKYTQYF. The CDR3 nucleotides are TGTGCCAGCAGCCCAGGGCCTAAGTATACGCAGTATTTT. The gene calls are TRBV7-8 and TRBJ2-3, with D maybe TRBD1 (5 bases). Deletions cut 5 bases from V and 7 bases from J, with 13 bases between. Germline assignment: CDR1 SGHVS and CDR2 FQNEAQ. The CDR3 runs to 13 residues.

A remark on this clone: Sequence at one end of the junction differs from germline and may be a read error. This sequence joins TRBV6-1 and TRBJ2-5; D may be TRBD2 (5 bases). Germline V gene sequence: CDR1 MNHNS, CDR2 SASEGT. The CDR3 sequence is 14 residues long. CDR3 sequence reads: CAGSSLRAGETQYF. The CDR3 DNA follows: TGTGCCGGCAGTAGCCTGAGGGCTGGGGAGACCCAGTACTTC.

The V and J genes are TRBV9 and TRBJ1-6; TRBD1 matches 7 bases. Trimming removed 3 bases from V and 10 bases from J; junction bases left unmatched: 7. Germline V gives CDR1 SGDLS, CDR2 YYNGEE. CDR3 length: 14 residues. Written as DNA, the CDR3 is TGTGCCAGCAGCGCACGACAGGGTCGGTCACCCCTCCACTTT. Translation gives CASSARQGRSPLHF.

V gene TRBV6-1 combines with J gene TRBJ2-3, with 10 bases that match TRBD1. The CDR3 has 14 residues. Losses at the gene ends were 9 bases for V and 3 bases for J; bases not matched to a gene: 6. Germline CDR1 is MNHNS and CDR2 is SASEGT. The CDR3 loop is CASSGQGRTDTQYF. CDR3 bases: TGTGCCAGTTCGGGACAGGGGAGGACAGATACGCAGTATTTT.

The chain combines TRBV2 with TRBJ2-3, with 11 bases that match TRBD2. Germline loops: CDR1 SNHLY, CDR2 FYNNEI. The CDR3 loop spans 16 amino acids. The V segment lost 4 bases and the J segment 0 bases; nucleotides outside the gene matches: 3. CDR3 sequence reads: CASSARLAGSTDTQYF. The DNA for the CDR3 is TGTGCCAGCAGTGCCCGACTAGCGGGGAGCACAGATACGCAGTATTTT.

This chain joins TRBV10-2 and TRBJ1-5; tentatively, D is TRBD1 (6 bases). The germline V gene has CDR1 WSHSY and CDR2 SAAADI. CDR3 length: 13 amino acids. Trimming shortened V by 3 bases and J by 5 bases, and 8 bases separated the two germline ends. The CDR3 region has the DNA TGCGCCAGCAGTGAAAGACAGGATCAGCCCCAGCATTTT. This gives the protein CASSERQDQPQHF.

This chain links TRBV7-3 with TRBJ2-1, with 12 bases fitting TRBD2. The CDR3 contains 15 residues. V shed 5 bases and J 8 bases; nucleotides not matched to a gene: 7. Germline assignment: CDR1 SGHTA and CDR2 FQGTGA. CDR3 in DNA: TGTGCCAGCAGCCTCCGACTAGCGGGGGTGGATGAGCAGTTCTTC. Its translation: CASSLRLAGVDEQFF.